This record covers a single T cell receptor beta chain. In the original analysis: Scientists estimated how many nucleated cells there were by amplifying reference gene primers. Sequencing used immunoSEQ multiplex PCR; TCRdb keeps in-frame clones, though not all of them. V and J calls and clone size follow that table, whereas D and trimming were derived from the DNA. Of roughly 200,000 clones listed, 75% to 90% are singletons. These data are taken from a study of blood T cell repertoires in COVID-19. Across the study: Material from acute and convalescent COVID-19 was sourced from the United States, Italy and Spain. PBMCs, B-cell-depleted T cells, or T cells were the source of the cDNA or gDNA that made up the material.

The CDR3 totals 14 residues. CDR1 MNHEY and CDR2 SVGAGI come from the germline V gene. Trimming took 2 bases from V and 5 from J, leaving 10 bases between them. The sample consisted of peripheral blood. The rearrangement uses TRBV6-5 and TRBJ1-5; the D is unclear. This receptor was obtained from a middle-aged man with acute or convalescent COVID-19. Written as DNA, the CDR3 is TGTGCCAGCAGTTACGGTTCCGGGTATCAGCCCCAGCATTTT. The encoded protein is CASSYGSGYQPQHF.